This TCR beta chain derives from a study of blood T cell repertoires in COVID-19. Profiling relied on immunoSEQ multiplex PCR, and the TCRdb table lists in-frame clones only, not all of them. The repertoire consists of roughly 280,000 clones, with over 85% occurring once and the leading ten covering approximately 2%. Germline V gene lookup returns CDR1 DFQATT and CDR2 SNEGSKA (reference sequence). The CDR3 consists of 11 residues. The TCR comes from a woman in her sixties or seventies who had recovered from COVID-19. This chain connects TRBV20-1 to TRBJ2-7; TRBD2 might be the D (6 bases). The sequencing input was PBMCs or T cells enriched from blood (not recorded which). The CDR3 loop reads CGYRRGSEQYF. The CDR3 nucleotides read TGCGGGTACAGGAGGGGCTCCGAGCAGTACTTC.